One sample yielded the 23 T cell receptor beta chains listed below, sequenced in a study of cytomegalovirus exposure and HLA in healthy donors. The PCR contained 60 Vbeta and 13 Jbeta primers. TCRdb's table, derived via immunoSEQ multiplex PCR, lists solely in-frame clones and lacks some. Here the sample spans over 85,000 clones, approximately 80% being singletons. Sequenced material: PBMCs. Receptor source: a man younger than 40 in good health and CMV-seropositive.

The chain recombines TRBV20-1 with TRBJ1-2; D gene ambiguous. With 2 bases removed from V and 8 bases from J, the gap between germline ends came to 9 bases. The CDR3 length is 11 residues. CDR1 is DFQATT, CDR2 SNEGSKA, per germline (reference sequence). The CDR3 nucleotides read TGCAGTGCTAGAACGGGAGGCGGCTACACCTTC. Protein: CSARTGGGYTF.

This chain links TRBV11-2 with TRBJ2-5, with D possibly matching TRBD2 (7 bases). The DNA end is a closer match to TRBJ2-7, so the J assignment may be wrong. Germline values: CDR1 SGHAT, CDR2 FQNNGV. CDR3 length: 17 amino acids. CDR3 sequence reads: CASSPLIGGRGPVEQYF. The CDR3 DNA reads as TGTGCCAGCAGCCCTTTGATCGGCGGGCGGGGGCCTGTCGAGCAGTACTTC.

This clone was counted only a few times. The chain has TRBV18 and TRBJ1-1; TRBD1 matches 7 bases. The CDR3 loop spans 13 amino acids. Looked up from germline, CDR1 is KGHSH and CDR2 is LQKENI. V shed 8 bases, J shed 3 bases, and the junction held 6 bases outside the gene matches. CDR3 sequence (DNA): TGTGCCAGCGCTCAGGGGGTGGACACTGAAGCTTTCTTT. It codes for CASAQGVDTEAFF.

The V gene is TRBV18, the J gene TRBJ1-2; D gene ambiguous. Germline V gene sequence: CDR1 KGHSH, CDR2 LQKENI. This CDR3 has 13 residues. Trimming stripped 6 bases from V and 0 bases from J, with 8 bases between. The CDR3 sequence is CASSAAANYGYTF. CDR3 bases: TGTGCCAGCTCGGCTGCAGCTAACTATGGCTACACCTTC.

The chain recombines TRBV5-4 with TRBJ2-3; the match to TRBD2 covers 11 bases. The germline CDR1 and CDR2 sequences are SGHNT and YYREEE (reference sequence). Losses at the gene ends were 0 bases for V and 0 bases for J; bases not matched to a gene: 3. This CDR3 is 17 amino acids long. The CDR3 loop is CASSLVIAGGSTDTQYF. CDR3 nucleotides: TGTGCCAGCAGCTTGGTAATAGCGGGGGGGAGCACAGATACGCAGTATTTT.

Worth noting for this clone: The junction and the germline gene differ at one end; a read error may be behind it. This chain links TRBV5-1 with TRBJ2-7; D perhaps matches TRBD2 (6 bases). The CDR3 extends over 13 amino acids. In germline, CDR1 is SGHRS, CDR2 YFSETQ. CDR3 sequence: CVSSRTTNYEQYF. CDR3 bases: TGCGTCAGCAGTCGGACTACTAACTACGAGCAGTACTTC.

The rearrangement joins TRBV5-4 to TRBJ2-5; 7 bases fit TRBD1. This CDR3 has 14 amino acids. Germline loops: CDR1 SGHNT, CDR2 YYREEE (reference sequence). The trim removed 4 bases at V and 1 base at J, leaving 4 bases unmatched. CDR3: CASSEGQTQETQYF. CDR3 DNA: TGTGCCAGCAGCGAGGGACAGACCCAAGAGACCCAGTACTTC.

CDR3 DNA sequence: TGTGCCAGCACCTCCCTGGCGGGGGGGTTAAACCAAGAGACCCAGTACTTC. It translates to CASTSLAGGLNQETQYF. V usage is TRBV21-1 and J usage is TRBJ2-5; the table's D call, TRBD2, was not checked against the DNA. TRBV21-1 is recorded as a pseudogene. This CDR3 spans 17 amino acids.

In the case of this clone: At one boundary the junction diverges from the germline segment, which might be a read error. The chain joins TRBV7-9 to TRBJ2-7; perhaps TRBD2 as D (5 bases). The germline gives CDR1 SEHNR, CDR2 FQNEAQ (reference sequence). The CDR3 length is 12 residues. In DNA, the CDR3 is TGTTCCAGCAGCCGTGCAGCGGCCGAGCAGTACTTC. Translation: CSSSRAAAEQYF.

The V call is TRBV29-1, the J call TRBJ2-7, with 11 nucleotides matching TRBD1. The CDR3 loop spans 12 amino acids. CDR1 is SQVTM and CDR2 is ANQGSEA in the germline V gene. V was clipped by 7 bases and J by 7 bases; unmatched bases: 6. CDR3 DNA: TGCAGCGCTGGACAGGGGGCCAGGGAGCAGTACTTC. It encodes CSAGQGAREQYF.

Regarding this clone: Other DNA variants within this sample encode the same CDR3. The J gene is TRBJ1-1, the V gene TRBV18, with 7 bases identical to TRBD1. The V segment lost 0 bases and the J segment 3 bases; nucleotides outside the gene matches: 7. Looked up from germline, CDR1 is KGHSH and CDR2 is LQKENI. The CDR3 covers 16 residues. CDR3 sequence reads: CASSPPAGGGHTEAFF. DNA of the CDR3: TGTGCCAGCTCACCACCGGCAGGGGGAGGACACACTGAAGCTTTCTTT.

This clone was observed once. The chain uses TRBV4-3 and TRBJ2-3; D is unresolved. The V end was cut by 3 bases, the J end by 2 bases, with 9 bases between. The CDR3 is 14 amino acids. In germline, CDR1 is LGHNA, CDR2 YSLEER. In nucleotides, the CDR3 is TGCGCCAGCAGCCAGGCTGTTTACACAGATACGCAGTATTTT. Translated: CASSQAVYTDTQYF.

This clone was found once. The rearrangement joins TRBV27 to TRBJ1-5; tentative D call: TRBD1 (6 bases). Germline V gives CDR1 MNHEY, CDR2 SMNVEV (reference sequence). The V end was cut by 5 bases, the J end by 7 bases, with 12 bases between. This CDR3 has 13 residues. This CDR3 reads CASSAPGVQPQHF. The CDR3 DNA sequence: TGTGCCAGCAGTGCCCCAGGGGTCCAGCCCCAGCATTTT.

V usage is TRBV19 and J usage is TRBJ1-4; the D is unclear. Germline V gene sequence: CDR1 LNHDA, CDR2 SQIVND (reference sequence). The CDR3 runs to 16 residues. Trimming stripped 6 bases from V and 7 bases from J, with 21 bases between. The CDR3 is CASRKDSGRVGEKLFF. DNA for the CDR3: TGTGCCAGTAGGAAAGATTCCGGCCGGGTGGGTGAAAAACTGTTTTTT.

The chain is built from TRBV28 and TRBJ2-7, with TRBD1 as a possible D gene (5 bases). There are 12 residues in the CDR3. CDR1 is MDHEN, CDR2 SYDVKM, per germline. The V and J ends lost 7 bases and 4 bases respectively, with 11 bases between them. The CDR3 DNA reads TGTGCCAGCAACGATCAGGGTTACGAGCAGTACTTC. Its translation is CASNDQGYEQYF.

The rearrangement joins TRBV6-1 to TRBJ2-3; 7 nucleotides line up with TRBD2. The CDR3 runs to 14 residues. V was clipped by 6 bases and J by 4 bases; unmatched bases: 7. Germline V CDR1 and CDR2: MNHNS, SASEGT. DNA of the CDR3: TGTGCCAGCAGCACATCGGGGGGATCAGATACGCAGTATTTT. Encoded protein: CASSTSGGSDTQYF.

The rearrangement uses TRBV7-9 and TRBJ2-5; D possibly corresponds to TRBD2 (7 bases). Germline lookup yields CDR1 SEHNR and CDR2 FQNEAQ (reference sequence). Between the trimmed V and J ends, which lost 4 bases and 4 bases, there was a span of 19 bases. The length of the CDR3 is 16 residues. For the CDR3, the DNA is TGTGCCAGCAGCTCGGGGGCCCGGGGGGAAGGAGAGACCCAGTACTTC. It codes for CASSSGARGEGETQYF. Filled out from reference TRBV7-9 and TRBJ2-5, the complete variable domain reads DTGVSQNPRHKITKRGQNVTFRCDPISEHNRLYWYRQTLGQGPEFLTYFQNEAQLEKSRLLSDRFSAERPKGSFSTLEIQRTEQGDSAMYLCASSSGARGEGETQYFGPGTRLLVL.

V usage is TRBV7-2 and J usage is TRBJ1-2; D remains unclear. Per the germline V gene, CDR1 is SGHTA and CDR2 is FQGNSA. CDR3 length: 15 amino acids. V lost 0 bases to trimming and J lost 8 bases, with 16 bases between them. Here the CDR3 reads CASSLALRHSLGYTF. CDR3 bases: TGTGCCAGCAGCTTAGCGCTGAGACATTCTTTGGGCTACACCTTC.

The rearrangement uses TRBV7-2 and TRBJ1-2; TRBD1 aligns across 8 bases. The J segment lost 5 bases and the V segment lost 1 base, leaving 3 bases of the junction unmatched. CDR3 length equals 14 residues. Per germline, CDR1 SGHTA and CDR2 FQGNSA. CDR3 amino acids: CASSLVGQGYGYTF. The CDR3 DNA reads as TGTGCCAGCAGCTTAGTTGGACAGGGTTATGGCTACACCTTC. Full variable domain (remainder filled in from reference TRBV7-2 and TRBJ1-2): GAGVSQSPSNKVTEKGKDVELRCDPISGHTALYWYRQSLGQGLEFLIYFQGNSAPDKSGLPSDRFSAERTGGSVSTLTIQRTQQEDSAVYLCASSLVGQGYGYTFGSGTRLTVV.

CDR3 DNA sequence: TGTGCCAGCAAATCCGGGGGAGACACAGATACGCAGTATTTT. Translated, it gives CASKSGGDTDTQYF. The V and J genes are TRBV4-2 and TRBJ2-3; D might be TRBD2 (6 bases). Germline CDR1 is LGHNA and CDR2 is YNFKEQ. The CDR3 contains 14 residues. The V end lost 7 bases, the J end lost 2 bases, and 13 bases lay between the germline ends.

The chain has TRBV21-1 and TRBJ2-2; the table's D call, TRBD1, was not checked against the DNA. TRBV21-1 has pseudogene status. The CDR3 covers 17 residues. This CDR3 is CASSNPDRDANTGELFF. The CDR3 DNA follows: TGTGCCAGCAGCAATCCGGACAGAGACGCGAACACCGGGGAGCTGTTTTTT.

The V gene is TRBV6-1, the J gene TRBJ2-3, with D maybe TRBD1 (5 bases). Germline lookup yields CDR1 MNHNS and CDR2 SASEGT. This CDR3 comprises 15 residues. With 10 bases removed from V and 2 bases from J, the gap between germline ends came to 19 bases. As DNA, the CDR3 is TGTGCCATCGCGCCTGAAACAGGAGTCACAGATACGCAGTATTTT. It translates to CAIAPETGVTDTQYF.

J is TRBJ2-5 and V is TRBV7-9, with 9 positions matching TRBD1. Trimming took 5 bases from V and 6 from J; bases not matched to a gene: 22. Germline CDR1 SEHNR, CDR2 FQNEAQ (reference sequence). CDR3 length: 19 residues. The chain's CDR3 is CASSRNRGLLVSPQKTQYF. The CDR3 nucleotides read TGTGCCAGCAGCCGGAACAGGGGGCTATTAGTCTCCCCCCAGAAGACCCAGTACTTC.